These 13 T cell receptor beta chains share one sample of origin, sequenced in a study of blood T cell repertoires in COVID-19 (dated by TCRdb to the early 2020s). The library was generated by the immunoSEQ multiplex PCR assay. This is the immuneACCESS table as TCRdb keeps it, with only in-frame sequences that have V and J called. A part of the clones is gone; compared with another copy, unresolved V genes explain less than half, and the rest is unexplained. The sample table shows about 220,000 clones, and roughly 88% are seen once. More than 3.5% of the sample belongs to the ten largest clones. Specimen: PBMCs or T cells enriched from blood (not recorded which). Receptors originate from a woman aged 35 to 49 with acute COVID-19.

The chain carries TRBV5-1 and TRBJ1-2, with 10 bases that match TRBD1. CDR1 is SGHRS and CDR2 is YFSETQ in the germline V gene. This CDR3 spans 14 amino acids. V trimming: 4 bases; J trimming: 3 bases; junction bases outside the gene matches: 3. CDR3 DNA: TGCGCCAGCAGCATTGGACAGGGGGACTATGGCTACACCTTC. Translating it yields CASSIGQGDYGYTF.

J is TRBJ1-2 and V is TRBV15; 8 bases are a match to TRBD1. CDR1 is LNHNV and CDR2 is YYDKDF in the germline V gene (reference sequence). This CDR3 comprises 17 residues. With V trimmed by 1 base and J by 4 bases, 11 bases remained unmatched. CDR3 nucleotide sequence: TGTGCCACCAGCAGAGGTCGGGGGACAGGCGACCTCTATGGCTACACCTTC. Amino acid sequence: CATSRGRGTGDLYGYTF.

The chain uses TRBV24-1 and TRBJ1-5, with TRBD1 identical over 9 bases. Unmatched junction bases numbered 7, after V lost 4 bases and J lost 4 bases. CDR1 is KGHDR and CDR2 is SFDVKD in the germline V gene. CDR3 length equals 16 residues. This chain's CDR3 is CATSEGQGSQNQPQHF. The CDR3 DNA follows: TGTGCCACCAGTGAAGGACAGGGGTCCCAGAATCAGCCCCAGCATTTT.

This sequence joins TRBV19 and TRBJ2-7, with D possibly matching TRBD1 (5 bases). V was trimmed by 3 bases and J by 2 bases, leaving 17 bases between them. There are 16 residues in the CDR3. CDR1 LNHDA and CDR2 SQIVND come from the germline V gene (reference sequence). The CDR3 is CASSMPFGRATYEQYF. In DNA, the CDR3 is TGTGCCAGTAGTATGCCCTTCGGCAGGGCGACCTACGAGCAGTACTTC.

The sample holds one count of this clone. V usage is TRBV27 and J usage is TRBJ1-2; D remains ambiguous. CDR1 is MNHEY, CDR2 SMNVEV, per germline (reference sequence). The CDR3 sequence is 13 residues long. V lost 4 bases and J lost 5, with 11 bases in between. CDR3 in amino acids: CASSSYPTYGYTF. The CDR3 DNA sequence: TGTGCCAGCAGTTCCTACCCCACTTATGGCTACACCTTC.

The V and J genes are TRBV18 and TRBJ1-4, with TRBD1 matching over 7 bases. Germline CDR1 is KGHSH and CDR2 is LQKENI. J was trimmed by 0 bases and V by 3 bases; bases with no gene match: 10. The CDR3 loop spans 18 amino acids. DNA of the CDR3: TGTGCCAGCTCACCGTCCGGGACAGCCATGCCAACTAATGAAAAACTGTTTTTT. It encodes CASSPSGTAMPTNEKLFF.

This clone was counted between two and nine times. DNA for the CDR3: TGCGCCAGCAGCCCACGACAGGGTGAAGGCTACACCTTC. Its translation is CASSPRQGEGYTF. The rearrangement links TRBV5-1 to TRBJ1-2; 7 bases map to TRBD1. This CDR3 spans 13 amino acids. Trimming at V came to 4 bases and at J to 8 bases, leaving 8 bases not matched to a gene. CDR1 is SGHRS and CDR2 is YFSETQ in the germline V gene.

CDR3 residues: CASSQDRGQGPTDTQYF. The CDR3, as DNA: TGCGCCAGCAGCCAAGATCGTGGGCAGGGGCCCACAGATACGCAGTATTTT. This sequence joins TRBV4-3 and TRBJ2-3; perhaps TRBD1 as D (6 bases). CDR3 length equals 17 residues. Germline values: CDR1 LGHNA, CDR2 YSLEER. The V end lost 0 bases, the J end lost 2 bases, and 15 bases lay between the germline ends.

In its sample, this clone was seen many times. The rearrangement joins TRBV19 to TRBJ2-2; D is perhaps TRBD2 (5 bases). The V end lost 9 bases, the J end lost 6 bases, and 14 bases lay between the germline ends. This CDR3 region has 13 residues. Germline CDR1 is LNHDA and CDR2 is SQIVND (reference sequence). CDR3 sequence reads: CASHLGSAGELFF. The CDR3 DNA reads as TGTGCCAGCCATCTAGGGAGTGCCGGGGAGCTGTTTTTT.

This chain joins TRBV13 and TRBJ2-4; 7 positions agree with TRBD2. This CDR3 is 18 amino acids long. V lost 3 bases to trimming and J lost 1 base; unmatched junction nucleotides: 12. The germline gives CDR1 PRHDT, CDR2 FYEKMQ (reference sequence). The CDR3 protein is CASSFLRGEQLAKNIQYF. CDR3 in DNA: TGTGCCAGCAGCTTTCTACGGGGGGAACAGTTGGCCAAAAACATTCAGTACTTC.

This clone has a count of ten or more. V usage is TRBV7-2 and J usage is TRBJ1-6; TRBD1 matches at 9 bases. Germline values: CDR1 SGHTA, CDR2 FQGNSA. The CDR3 has 14 residues. The V segment lost 3 bases and the J segment 7 bases; nucleotides outside the gene matches: 1. Here the CDR3 reads CASSLGTGNSPLHF. The CDR3, as DNA: TGTGCCAGCAGCTTGGGGACAGGGAATTCACCCCTCCACTTT.

V and J are TRBV15 and TRBJ1-2; D uncertain. Trimming took 0 bases from V and 5 from J, leaving 13 bases between them. The CDR3 contains 15 residues. The germline CDR1 and CDR2 sequences are LNHNV and YYDKDF (reference sequence). The DNA of the CDR3 is TGTGCCACCAGCAGAGATCTAAGTTTAGAGTATGGCTACACCTTC. Amino acid sequence: CATSRDLSLEYGYTF. The full variable domain, with the rest looked up from reference TRBV15 and TRBJ1-2, is DAMVIQNPRYQVTQFGKPVTLSCSQTLNHNVMYWYQQKSSQAPKLLFHYYDKDFNNEADTPDNFQSRRPNTSFCFLDIRSPGLGDTAMYLCATSRDLSLEYGYTFGSGTRLTVV.

The rearrangement joins TRBV30 to TRBJ1-5; D is uncertain. The V gene's germline CDR1 is GTSNPN and CDR2 SVGIG (reference sequence). Trimming took 0 bases from V and 0 from J, leaving 18 bases between them. The CDR3 is 18 amino acids. Written as DNA, the CDR3 is TGTGCCTGGAGTGTAACCCCCTTCGCGGGGATTAGCAATCAGCCCCAGCATTTT. This gives the protein CAWSVTPFAGISNQPQHF.